This T cell receptor (beta chain) derives from a study of T-cell memory formation after mild COVID-19. From the 5' RACE reads, TCRdb called clonotypes with MiXCR, one entry per CDR3 protein. The sample contains 100,000 to 150,000 distinct CDR3 sequences, around 6.3% of which appear only once. Germline V gives CDR1 KGHDR, CDR2 SFDVKD. V lost 5 bases and J lost 0, with 19 bases in between. This CDR3 region has 18 residues. Sequenced input: PBMCs or a T cell subset sorted from them (not recorded which). This receptor was obtained from an adult woman who had mild COVID-19 (a few samples of this study predate the infection). Cell type and time point are not known. The rearrangement joins TRBV24-1 to TRBJ1-5; perhaps TRBD1 as D (5 bases). The DNA for the CDR3 is TGTGCCACCAGTGCCCTCGCGGGGCGGGAGATTAGCAATCAGCCCCAGCATTTT. Encoded protein: CATSALAGREISNQPQHF.